This TCR beta chain emerged from a study of T cells in localized non-small cell lung cancer. Here immunoSEQ multiplex PCR was the method, and the copy in TCRdb shows in-frame clones only, minus some. The table records some 33,000 clones, about four fifths of them present only once. This CDR3 contains 17 residues. J was trimmed by 1 base and V by 0 bases; bases with no gene match: 4. The germline V gene has CDR1 LNHNV and CDR2 YYDKDF (reference sequence). This receptor was obtained from a male donor at least 60 years old with stage III squamous cell lung carcinoma. Here the sequenced sample was peripheral blood, taken before any cancer treatment. This chain connects TRBV15 to TRBJ2-2; 8 bases are a match to TRBD1. The CDR3 loop is CATSRDPGTGNTGELFF. The CDR3 nucleotides read TGTGCCACCAGCAGAGATCCAGGGACAGGGAACACCGGGGAGCTGTTTTTT.